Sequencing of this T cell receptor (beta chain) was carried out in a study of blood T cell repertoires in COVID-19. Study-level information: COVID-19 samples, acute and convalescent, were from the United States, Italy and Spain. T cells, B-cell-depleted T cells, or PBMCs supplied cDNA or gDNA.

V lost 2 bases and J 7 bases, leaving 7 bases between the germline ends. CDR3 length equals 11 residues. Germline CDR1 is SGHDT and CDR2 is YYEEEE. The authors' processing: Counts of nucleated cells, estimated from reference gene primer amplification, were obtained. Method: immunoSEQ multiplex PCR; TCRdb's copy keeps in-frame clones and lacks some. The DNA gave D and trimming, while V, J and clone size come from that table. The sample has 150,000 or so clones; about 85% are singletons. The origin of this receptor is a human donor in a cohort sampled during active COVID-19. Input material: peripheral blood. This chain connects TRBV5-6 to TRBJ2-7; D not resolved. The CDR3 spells CASSFLTEQYF. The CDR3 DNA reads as TGTGCCAGCAGCTTCCTTACAGAGCAGTACTTC.